A selection of T cell receptor beta chains follows, all from one sample in a study of regulatory T cells in long-lasting Graves disease. From the multiplex PCR reads, TCRdb called clonotypes with MiXCR, one entry per CDR3 protein. The table lists 200,000 to 250,000 distinct CDR3 sequences, 15% to 20% of them singletons. The material was peripheral blood mononuclear cells (PBMCs), obtained at new diagnosis, from a patient treated with antithyroid drugs. These receptors originate from a female donor with Graves disease. CDR3s include the opening cysteine and the closing phenylalanine or tryptophan. The D gene is left open where the match is weak. Where a row states a size, it is once, few, many or the class of an expanded clone; other rows omit it.

V gene	D gene	J gene	clone size	CDR3 protein	CDR3 DNA
TRBV5-4	TRBD1	TRBJ2-7	few	CASSPTGTAIREQYF	TGTGCCAGCAGCCCAACCGGGACAGCGATTAGGGAGCAGTACTTC
TRBV19	TRBD1	TRBJ2-7	-	CASSIGVGGGEQYF	TGTGCCAGTAGTATAGGAGTAGGGGGCGGCGAGCAGTACTTC
TRBV10-3	TRBD1	TRBJ2-1	many	CAISGNRGSYNEQFF	TGTGCCATCAGTGGAAACAGGGGATCCTACAATGAGCAGTTCTTC
TRBV27	TRBD1	TRBJ2-3	-	CASSSAALGQGAGDTQYF	TGTGCCAGCAGTTCGGCCGCCCTGGGACAGGGGGCGGGAGATACACAGTATTTT
TRBV20-1	-	TRBJ1-1	many	CSANPTGNTEAFF	TGCAGTGCTAACCCGACAGGTAACACTGAAGCTTTCTTT
TRBV30	-	TRBJ2-1	many	CAWSVSDYNEQFF	TGTGCCTGGAGTGTATCAGACTACAATGAGCAGTTCTTC
TRBV3-1	TRBD1	TRBJ2-7	-	CASSQRTGGYDEQYF	TGTGCCAGCAGCCAACGGACAGGGGGCTACGACGAGCAGTACTTC
TRBV5-6	-	TRBJ2-7	many	CASSLSGGTYEQYF	TGTGCCAGCAGCTTGTCCGGCGGAACCTACGAGCAGTACTTC
TRBV12-3/TRBV12-4	TRBD2	TRBJ2-7	many	CASSRTSGAYEQYF	TGTGCCAGCAGTCGGACTAGCGGGGCCTACGAGCAGTACTTC
TRBV5-5	-	TRBJ2-2	many	CASSLVLADTGELFF	TGTGCCAGCAGCTTGGTGTTAGCGGACACCGGGGAGCTGTTTTTT